The source of this T cell receptor (beta chain) is a study of shared clonotypes between healthy human individuals. CD8 cells regarded as naive lacked CD45RO, were positively chosen for CCR7, and omitted terminally differentiated effector memory CD45RA+ cells. Each subset's genomic DNA was split evenly across several immunoSEQ plates. Profiling relied on immunoSEQ multiplex PCR, and the TCRdb table lists in-frame clones only, not all of them. Of 630,000 or so clones detected, 98% appear once; the ten largest clones hold roughly 0.29%. The specimen sequenced was naive CD8+ T cells sorted from blood. The source of this sequence is a man aged 30 to 39 in good health.

The CDR3 DNA reads TGTGCCAGCAGCGTTACCCTGAACTCCTACGAGCAGTACTTC. Its translation: CASSVTLNSYEQYF. This chain links TRBV9 with TRBJ2-7; the D is unclear. V lost 2 bases and J 0 bases, leaving 9 bases between the germline ends. The CDR3 contains 14 residues. Germline assignment: CDR1 SGDLS and CDR2 YYNGEE.